This T cell receptor beta chain appears in the sequencing data of a study of technical replicates of blood from several donors. Germline CDR1 reads LGHNA; CDR2 reads YSLEER. With V trimmed by 1 base and J by 4 bases, 6 bases remained unmatched. This CDR3 contains 15 residues. Using immunoSEQ multiplex PCR, the repertoire was profiled, and TCRdb retains in-frame clones only, with some absent. The sample contains 55,000 to 60,000 clones, roughly 95% of which appear only once. This sequence originates from a human donor in good health. Some clones in this sample may be carry-over from other donors' samples. The rearrangement joins TRBV4-3 to TRBJ2-5, with 7 bases fitting TRBD1. The source material was PBMCs. CDR3 loop: CASSQGQGWGETQYF. The CDR3 DNA is TGCGCCAGCAGCCAAGGACAGGGATGGGGAGAGACCCAGTACTTC.